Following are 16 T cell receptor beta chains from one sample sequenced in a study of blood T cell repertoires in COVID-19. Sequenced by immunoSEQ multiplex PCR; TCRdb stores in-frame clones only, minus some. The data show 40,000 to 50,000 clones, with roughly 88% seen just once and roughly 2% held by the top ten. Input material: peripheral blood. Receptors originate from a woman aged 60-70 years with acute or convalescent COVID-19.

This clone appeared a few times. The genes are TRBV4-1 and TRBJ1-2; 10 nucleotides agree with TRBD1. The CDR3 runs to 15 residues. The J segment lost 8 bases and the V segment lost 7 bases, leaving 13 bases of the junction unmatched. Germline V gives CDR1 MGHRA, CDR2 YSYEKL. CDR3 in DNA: TGCGCCAGCACCCGAATCGGGACAGGGGATAAGGGCTACACCTTC. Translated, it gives CASTRIGTGDKGYTF.

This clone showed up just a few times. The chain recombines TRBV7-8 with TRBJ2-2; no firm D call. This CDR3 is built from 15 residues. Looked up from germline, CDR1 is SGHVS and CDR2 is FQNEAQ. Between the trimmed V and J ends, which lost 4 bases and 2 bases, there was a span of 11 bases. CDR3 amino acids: CASSSRRLNTGELFF. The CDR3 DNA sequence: TGTGCCAGCAGCTCGCGAAGACTTAACACCGGGGAGCTGTTTTTT.

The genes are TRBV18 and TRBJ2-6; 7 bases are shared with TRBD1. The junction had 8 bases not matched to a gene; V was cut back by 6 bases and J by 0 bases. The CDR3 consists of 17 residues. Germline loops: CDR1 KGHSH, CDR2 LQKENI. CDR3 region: CASSPGQLSSGANVLTF. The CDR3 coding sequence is TGTGCCAGCTCGCCGGGACAGCTTAGCTCTGGGGCCAACGTCCTGACTTTC.

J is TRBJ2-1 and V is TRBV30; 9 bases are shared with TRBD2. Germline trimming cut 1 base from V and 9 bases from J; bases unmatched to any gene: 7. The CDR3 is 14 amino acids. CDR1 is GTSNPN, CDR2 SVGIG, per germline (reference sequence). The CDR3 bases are TGTGCCTGGAGTGATAAGCGGGAGGAGGGTGAGCAGTTCTTC. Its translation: CAWSDKREEGEQFF.

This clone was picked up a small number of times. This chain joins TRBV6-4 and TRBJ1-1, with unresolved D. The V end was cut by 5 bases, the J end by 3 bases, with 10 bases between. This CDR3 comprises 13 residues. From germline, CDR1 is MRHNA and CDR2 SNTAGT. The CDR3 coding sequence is TGTGCCAGCAGTACGAGGGAGGACACTGAAGCTTTCTTT. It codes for CASSTREDTEAFF.

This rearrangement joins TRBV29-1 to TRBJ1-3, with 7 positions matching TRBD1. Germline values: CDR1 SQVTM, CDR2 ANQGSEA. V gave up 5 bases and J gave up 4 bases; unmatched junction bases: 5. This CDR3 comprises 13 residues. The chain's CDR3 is CSVSGGIGNTIYF. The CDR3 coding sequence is TGCAGCGTTTCAGGGGGTATCGGAAACACCATATATTTT. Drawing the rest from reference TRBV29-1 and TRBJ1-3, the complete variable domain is SAVISQKPSRDICQRGTSLTIQCQVDSQVTMMFWYRQQPGQSLTLIATANQGSEATYESGFVIDKFPISRPNLTFSTLTVSNMSPEDSSIYLCSVSGGIGNTIYFGEGSWLTVV.

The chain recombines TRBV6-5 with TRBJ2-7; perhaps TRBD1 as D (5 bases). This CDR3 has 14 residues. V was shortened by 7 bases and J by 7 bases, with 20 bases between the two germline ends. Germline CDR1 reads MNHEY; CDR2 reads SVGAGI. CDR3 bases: TGTGCCAGCACCCGAGCCGCAGGGTCGCGAGAGCAGTACTTC. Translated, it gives CASTRAAGSREQYF.

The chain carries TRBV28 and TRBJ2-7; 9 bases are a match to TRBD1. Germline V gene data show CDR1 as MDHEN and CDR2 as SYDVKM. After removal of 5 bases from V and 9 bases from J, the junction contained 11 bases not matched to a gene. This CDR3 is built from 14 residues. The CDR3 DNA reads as TGTGCCAGCAGTCCGCGACAGGGGGGTTTCGCGCAGTACTTC. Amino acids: CASSPRQGGFAQYF.

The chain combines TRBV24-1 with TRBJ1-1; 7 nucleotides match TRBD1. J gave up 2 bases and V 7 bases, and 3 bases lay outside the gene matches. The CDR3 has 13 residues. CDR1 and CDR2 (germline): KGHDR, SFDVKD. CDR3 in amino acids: CATSHRGNTEAFF. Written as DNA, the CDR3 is TGTGCCACCAGCCACAGGGGTAACACTGAAGCTTTCTTT.

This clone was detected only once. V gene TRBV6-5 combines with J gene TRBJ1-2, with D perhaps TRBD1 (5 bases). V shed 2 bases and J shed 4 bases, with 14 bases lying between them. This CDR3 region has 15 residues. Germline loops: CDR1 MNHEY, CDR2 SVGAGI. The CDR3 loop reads CASSYDSVGGYGYTF. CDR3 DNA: TGTGCCAGCAGTTACGATTCAGTGGGGGGCTATGGCTACACCTTC.

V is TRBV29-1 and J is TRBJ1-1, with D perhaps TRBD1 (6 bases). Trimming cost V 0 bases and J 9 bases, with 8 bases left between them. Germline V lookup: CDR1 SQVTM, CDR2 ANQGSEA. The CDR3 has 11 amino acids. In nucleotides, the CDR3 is TGCAGCGTTGAAGAACAGGGTAAAGCTTTCTTT. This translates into CSVEEQGKAFF.

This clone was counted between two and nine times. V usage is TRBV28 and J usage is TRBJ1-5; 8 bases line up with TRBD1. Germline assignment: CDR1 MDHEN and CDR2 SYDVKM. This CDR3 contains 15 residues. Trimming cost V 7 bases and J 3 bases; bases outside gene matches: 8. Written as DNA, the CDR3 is TGTGCCAGCACTACACCACAGGGGGTCAATCAGCCCCAGCATTTT. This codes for CASTTPQGVNQPQHF.

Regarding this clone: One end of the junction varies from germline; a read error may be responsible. The CDR3: CASSLNELQETQYF. CDR3 DNA: TGTGCTAGCAGCTTAAATGAGCTTCAAGAGACCCAGTACTTC. The chain carries TRBV7-7 and TRBJ2-5; no reliable D call. The CDR3 extends over 14 amino acids. Per the germline V gene, CDR1 is SSHAT and CDR2 is FNYEAQ (reference sequence). The full variable domain, its missing parts supplied by reference TRBV7-7 and TRBJ2-5, is GAGVSQSPRYKVTKRGQDVTLRCDPISSHATLYWYQQALGQGPEFLTYFNYEAQPDKSGLPSDRFSAERPEGSISTLTIQRTEQRDSAMYRCASSLNELQETQYFGPGTRLLVL.

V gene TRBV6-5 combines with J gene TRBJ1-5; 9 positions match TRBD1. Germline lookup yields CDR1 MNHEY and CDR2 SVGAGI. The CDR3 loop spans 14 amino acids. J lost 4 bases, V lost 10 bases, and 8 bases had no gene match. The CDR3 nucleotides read TGTGCCACATCTTCACAGGGGGCTAATCAGCCCCAGCATTTT. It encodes CATSSQGANQPQHF.

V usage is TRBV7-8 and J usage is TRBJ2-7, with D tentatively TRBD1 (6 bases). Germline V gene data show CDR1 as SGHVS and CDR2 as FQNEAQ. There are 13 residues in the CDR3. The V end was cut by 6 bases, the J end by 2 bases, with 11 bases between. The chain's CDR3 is CASSVGTTYEQYF. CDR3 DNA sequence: TGTGCCAGCAGTGTTGGGACAACCTACGAGCAGTACTTC.

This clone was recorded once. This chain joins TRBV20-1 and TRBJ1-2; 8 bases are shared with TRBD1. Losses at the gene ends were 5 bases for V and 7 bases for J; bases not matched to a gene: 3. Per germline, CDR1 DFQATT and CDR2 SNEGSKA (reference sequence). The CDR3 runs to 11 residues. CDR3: CSAPRGPGYTF. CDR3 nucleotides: TGCAGTGCTCCCAGGGGGCCTGGCTACACCTTC.